The 12 T cell receptor beta chains in this list originate from one sample, sequenced in a study of blood T cell repertoires in COVID-19. Clones were sequenced by immunoSEQ multiplex PCR, and TCRdb holds only the in-frame ones, with some missing. The sample includes 45,000 to 55,000 clones, more than 60% of them seen just once. Sequencing was performed on peripheral blood. These TCRs come from a human donor with active or convalescent COVID-19. The donor label of this sample is uncertain.

This clone has a single count. The V and J genes are TRBV24-1 and TRBJ1-5; tentative D call: TRBD1 (5 bases). V was shortened by 9 bases and J by 8 bases, with 13 bases between the two germline ends. CDR3 size: 12 residues. In germline, CDR1 is KGHDR, CDR2 SFDVKD. This chain's CDR3 is CATGQTGEPQHF. The CDR3 nucleotides are TGTGCCACCGGACAAACTGGAGAGCCCCAGCATTTT.

In its sample, this clone was seen a few times. The chain recombines TRBV19 with TRBJ1-2; TRBD1 matches 7 bases. V was clipped by 2 bases and J by 4 bases; unmatched bases: 13. There are 17 residues in the CDR3. Germline CDR1 is LNHDA and CDR2 is SQIVND (reference sequence). The CDR3 protein is CASSIPTGLTLSYGYTF. CDR3 nucleotide sequence: TGTGCCAGTAGTATACCGACAGGGTTAACGTTGTCCTATGGCTACACCTTC.

Concerning this clone: A junction boundary mismatches the germline segment, possibly from a read error. V is TRBV5-1 and J is TRBJ2-7, with D unclear. Germline CDR1 and CDR2: SGHRS and YFSETQ. The CDR3 spans 11 residues. CDR3 DNA sequence: TGCGCCAGCAGGAGCGATTACGGGCAGTACTTC. Protein product: CASRSDYGQYF. Looking up the rest from reference TRBV5-1 and TRBJ2-7 gives the full variable domain: KAGVTQTPRYLIKTRGQQVTLSCSPISGHRSVSWYQQTPGQGLQFLFEYFSETQRNKGNFPGRFSGRQFSNSRSEMNVSTLELGDSALYLCASRSDYGQYFGPGTRLTVT.

This sequence joins TRBV24-1 and TRBJ1-5; 9 bases match TRBD1. Germline V gives CDR1 KGHDR, CDR2 SFDVKD. The ends lost 4 bases at V and 4 bases at J; junction bases unmatched: 13. This CDR3 is built from 18 residues. This CDR3 is CATSDNLIGQGTNQPQHF. CDR3 nucleotides: TGTGCCACCAGTGACAACCTAATCGGACAGGGGACTAATCAGCCCCAGCATTTT.

V and J are TRBV6-6 and TRBJ1-1; 8 bases map to TRBD1. CDR1 MNHNY and CDR2 SVGAGI come from the germline V gene (reference sequence). Trimming at V came to 5 bases and at J to 5 bases, leaving 10 bases not matched to a gene. The CDR3 consists of 15 residues. The CDR3 reads CASSGRDRSGTEAFF. In nucleotides, the CDR3 is TGTGCCAGCAGTGGGAGGGACAGGTCCGGGACTGAAGCTTTCTTT.

V gene TRBV3-1 (or the pseudogene TRBV3-2) combines with J gene TRBJ2-1, with 13 bases aligning to TRBD2. This CDR3 has 15 residues. J gave up 7 bases and V 4 bases, and 4 bases lay outside the gene matches. Germline V lookup: CDR1 LGHDT, CDR2 YNNKEL (reference sequence). CDR3 coding DNA: TGTGCCAGCAGCCGAGGACTAGCGGGGGAGAATGAGCAGTTCTTC. This gives the protein CASSRGLAGENEQFF.

This chain joins TRBV28 and TRBJ2-7, with no clear D. V shed 5 bases and J shed 0 bases, with 14 bases lying between them. Germline CDR1 reads MDHEN; CDR2 reads SYDVKM. The CDR3 loop spans 15 amino acids. The CDR3 region has the DNA TGTGCCAGCAGTCCCTCCGACACTCGCTCCTACGAGCAGTACTTC. This codes for CASSPSDTRSYEQYF.

This clone was counted once. V and J are TRBV11-1 and TRBJ2-3; D is ambiguous. In germline, CDR1 is SGHAT, CDR2 FQDESV (reference sequence). The CDR3 covers 13 residues. The ends were cut back, 2 bases at V and 2 bases at J, with 5 bases in the middle. In DNA form, the CDR3 reads TGTGCCAGCAGCTTACTTCCCACAGATACGCAGTATTTT. It yields the protein CASSLLPTDTQYF.

J is TRBJ1-1 and V is TRBV6-1; no reliable D call. Per germline, CDR1 MNHNS and CDR2 SASEGT. The CDR3 loop spans 13 amino acids. The V end was cut by 2 bases, the J end by 3 bases, with 7 bases between. Here the CDR3 reads CASSETVDTEAFF. DNA of the CDR3: TGTGCCAGCAGTGAAACGGTGGACACTGAAGCTTTCTTT.

This chain joins TRBV7-9 and TRBJ2-7; 11 positions agree with TRBD2. Germline V gene data show CDR1 as SEHNR and CDR2 as FQNEAQ (reference sequence). The CDR3 consists of 18 residues. The J segment lost 2 bases and the V segment lost 5 bases, leaving 14 bases of the junction unmatched. CDR3 protein: CASSPLSSGRVNTYEQYF. CDR3 bases: TGTGCCAGCAGCCCGCTGAGTAGCGGGAGGGTCAATACCTACGAGCAGTACTTC.

This clone came up a few times. This chain joins TRBV5-4 and TRBJ2-5, with 8 bases that match TRBD1. Germline values: CDR1 SGHNT, CDR2 YYREEE (reference sequence). The ends lost 1 base at V and 5 bases at J; junction bases unmatched: 7. CDR3 size: 15 residues. This CDR3 is CASSLYQGASETQYF. CDR3 in DNA: TGTGCCAGCAGCTTGTACCAGGGGGCTTCGGAGACCCAGTACTTC.

This chain links TRBV24-1 with TRBJ2-7, with D unclear. CDR3 size: 12 residues. Trimming cost V 4 bases and J 7 bases, with 10 bases left between them. From germline, CDR1 is KGHDR and CDR2 SFDVKD. The CDR3 sequence: CATSEPLGEQYF. The CDR3 DNA reads TGTGCCACCAGTGAACCTCTCGGGGAGCAGTACTTC.